This T cell receptor (beta chain) was sequenced for a study of blood T cell repertoires in COVID-19. Study details: The United States, Italy and Spain supplied acute and convalescent COVID-19 samples.

This clone was found a few times. In the study's own analysis: Reference gene primers were amplified, and this amplification served to estimate nucleated cell counts. Clones were read by immunoSEQ multiplex PCR, and TCRdb kept only the in-frame ones, dropping some. V, J and clone size derive from that table, while D and trimming were established from the DNA sequence. The sample contains 90,000 to 100,000 clones, about nine tenths of which appear only once. Seattle participants joined during active infection and were tracked over time. The J segment lost 1 base and the V segment lost 5 bases, leaving 1 base of the junction unmatched. The CDR3 sequence is 13 residues long. From germline, CDR1 is SGHTA and CDR2 FQGTGA.

This TCR was recovered from a man aged 55 to 70 with COVID-19, enrolled during active disease. This chain joins TRBV7-3 and TRBJ1-1, with TRBD1 matching 7 bases. Sequences were obtained from peripheral blood. CDR3 bases: TGTGCCAGCAGCGGACAGGCGAACACTGAAGCTTTCTTT. This sequence encodes CASSGQANTEAFF.